This TCR beta chain was sequenced in a study of blood T cell repertoires in COVID-19. Study context: The study drew acute and convalescent COVID-19 samples from the United States, Italy and Spain. The cDNA or gDNA used as material had been derived from T cells, B-cell-depleted T cells, or PBMCs.

Under the authors' procedure: How many nucleated cells were present was estimated from reference gene primer amplification. Clones were sequenced by immunoSEQ multiplex PCR, and TCRdb holds only the in-frame ones, with some missing. Clone size and V and J calls were adopted from that table, with D and trimming inferred from the DNA. This table holds about 33,000 clones, 88% found once. The V gene's germline CDR1 is SGHNT and CDR2 YYREEE (reference sequence). CDR3 length: 14 residues. V gave up 2 bases and J gave up 2 bases; unmatched junction bases: 1. The origin of this receptor is a woman older than 75 with active or convalescent COVID-19. The chain links TRBV5-4 to TRBJ2-5; 9 bases are a match to TRBD2. Sequenced sample: peripheral blood. CDR3 nucleotide sequence: TGTGCCAGCAGCTTAGCGGGGGGACAAGAGACCCAGTACTTC. It specifies CASSLAGGQETQYF.